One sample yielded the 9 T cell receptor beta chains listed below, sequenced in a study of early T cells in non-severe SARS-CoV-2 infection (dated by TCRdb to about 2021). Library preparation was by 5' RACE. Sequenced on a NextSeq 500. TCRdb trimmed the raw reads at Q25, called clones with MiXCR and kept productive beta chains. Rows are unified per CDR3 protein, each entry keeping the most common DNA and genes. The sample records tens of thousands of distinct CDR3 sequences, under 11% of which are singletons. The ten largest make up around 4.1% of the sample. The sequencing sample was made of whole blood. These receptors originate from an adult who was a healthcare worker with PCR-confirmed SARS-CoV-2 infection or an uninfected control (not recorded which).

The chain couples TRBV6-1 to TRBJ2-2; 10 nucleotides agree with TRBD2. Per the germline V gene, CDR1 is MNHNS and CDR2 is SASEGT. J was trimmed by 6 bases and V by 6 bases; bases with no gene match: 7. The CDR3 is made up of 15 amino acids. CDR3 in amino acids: CASRGGSGRAGELFF. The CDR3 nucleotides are TGTGCCAGCAGGGGGGGAAGCGGGAGGGCCGGGGAGCTGTTTTTT.

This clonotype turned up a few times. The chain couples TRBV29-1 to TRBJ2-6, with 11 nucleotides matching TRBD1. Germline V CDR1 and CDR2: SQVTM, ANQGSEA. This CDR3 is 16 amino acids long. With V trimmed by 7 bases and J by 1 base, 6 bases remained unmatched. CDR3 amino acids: CSALGTGGSGANVLTF. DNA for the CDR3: TGCAGCGCCTTAGGGACAGGGGGATCTGGGGCCAACGTCCTGACTTTC.

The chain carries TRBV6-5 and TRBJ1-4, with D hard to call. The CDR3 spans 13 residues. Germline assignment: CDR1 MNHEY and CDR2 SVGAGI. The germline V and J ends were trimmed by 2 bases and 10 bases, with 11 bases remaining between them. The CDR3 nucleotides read TGTGCCAGCAGTTACCGTTCTCCCATAAAACTGTTTTTT. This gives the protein CASSYRSPIKLFF.

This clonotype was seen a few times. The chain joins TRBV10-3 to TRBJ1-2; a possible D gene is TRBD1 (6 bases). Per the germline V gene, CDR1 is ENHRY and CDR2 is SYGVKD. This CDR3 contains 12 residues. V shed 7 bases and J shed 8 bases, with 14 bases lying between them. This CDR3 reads CAITYTGGGYTF. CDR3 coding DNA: TGTGCCATCACGTATACGGGGGGCGGCTACACCTTC.

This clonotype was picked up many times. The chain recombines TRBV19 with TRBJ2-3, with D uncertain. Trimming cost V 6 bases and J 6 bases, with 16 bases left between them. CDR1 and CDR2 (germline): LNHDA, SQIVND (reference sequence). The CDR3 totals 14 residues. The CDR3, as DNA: TGTGCCAGTAGAAACAACTATTTAAGGGATACGCAGTATTTT. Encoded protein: CASRNNYLRDTQYF.

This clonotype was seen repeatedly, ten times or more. CDR3 in amino acids: CAIRNDPNTEAFF. The CDR3 DNA reads as TGTGCCATCAGGAACGACCCGAACACTGAAGCTTTCTTT. The chain employs TRBV10-3 and TRBJ1-1; no clear D. Germline CDR1 ENHRY, CDR2 SYGVKD. This CDR3 has 13 amino acids. V lost 6 bases and J lost 1, with 9 bases in between.

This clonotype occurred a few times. Written as DNA, the CDR3 is TGTGCCAGCAACAAGAGATATAATTCACCCCTCCACTTT. Translating gives CASNKRYNSPLHF. The chain has TRBV2 and TRBJ1-6; no definite D call. The CDR3 is 13 amino acids. Trimming shortened V by 7 bases and J by 4 bases, and 8 bases separated the two germline ends. CDR1 and CDR2 (germline): SNHLY, FYNNEI.

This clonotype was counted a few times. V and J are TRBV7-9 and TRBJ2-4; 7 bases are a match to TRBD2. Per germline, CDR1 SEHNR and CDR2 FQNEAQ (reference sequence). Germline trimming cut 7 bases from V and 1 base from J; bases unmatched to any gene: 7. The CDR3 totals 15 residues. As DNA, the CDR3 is TGTGCCAGCACCCCCCTAGCGGTCGCCAAAAACATTCAGTACTTC. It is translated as CASTPLAVAKNIQYF.

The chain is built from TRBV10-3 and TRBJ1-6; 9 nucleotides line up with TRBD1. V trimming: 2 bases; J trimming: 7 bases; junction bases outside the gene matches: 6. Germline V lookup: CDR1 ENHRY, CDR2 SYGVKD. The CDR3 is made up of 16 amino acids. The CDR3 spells CAISEGRDRANSPLHF. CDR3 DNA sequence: TGTGCCATCAGTGAGGGCCGGGACAGGGCGAATTCACCCCTCCACTTT.